This T cell receptor beta chain was sequenced during a study of CD8 T cells in Susac syndrome. Germline CDR1 reads MDHEN; CDR2 reads SYDVKM. The CDR3 is 14 residues long. V lost 1 base, J lost 3 bases, and 1 base stayed unmatched. The RNA input was about 0.5 to 1 ug, and it was reverse transcribed with random hexamers. TCRdb re-called the immunoSEQ multiplex PCR reads through MiXCR, storing one row per CDR3 protein. The top ten clones hold roughly 0.25% of a sample with approximately 70,000 distinct CDR3 sequences, about 95% of them seen once. V is TRBV28 and J is TRBJ2-7; 9 positions agree with TRBD2. Material for sequencing was CD8+ T cells from PBMCs. This sequence was found in a human donor in good health. The CDR3 is CASSLLAGDYEQYF. CDR3 DNA: TGTGCCAGCAGTTTATTAGCGGGGGACTACGAGCAGTACTTC.